These T cell receptor beta chains were read from a single sample in a study of CD8+CD57+ T cells in acquired aplastic anemia. TCRdb re-called the reads with MiXCR, one entry per CDR3 protein. The table lists under 350,000 distinct CDR3 sequences, roughly 61% of them singletons. Specimen: sorted CD4+, CD8+, or CD8+CD57+ T cells (not recorded which) from PBMCs. The receptor source for this set is a human donor with aplastic anemia. CDR3s include the opening cysteine and the closing phenylalanine or tryptophan. A D gene is named only where the DNA matches it firmly. A clone size is listed for some rows: how often the clone was seen (once, few, many), or a class if it is expanded.

CDR3: CSARGQGAGNTQYF
DNA: TGCAGTGCTCGCGGACAGGGGGCGGGGAATACGCAGTATTTT
D: TRBD1
length: 14
V: TRBV20-1
J: TRBJ2-3
size: .

CDR3: CASSGSGTGGVGEAFF
DNA: TGTGCCAGCAGCGGCTCCGGGACAGGGGGCGTAGGTGAAGCTTTCTTT
D: TRBD1
length: 16
V: TRBV9
J: TRBJ1-1
size: .

CDR3: CATSWGTGYNEQFF
DNA: TGTGCCACCTCATGGGGCACAGGATACAATGAGCAGTTCTTC
D: .
length: 14
V: TRBV19
J: TRBJ2-1
size: .

CDR3: CASSIRTGREAFF
DNA: TGCGCCAGCAGCATCAGGACAGGGAGGGAAGCTTTCTTT
D: TRBD1
length: 13
V: TRBV4-1
J: TRBJ1-1
size: .

CDR3: CSARDRADTNSPLHF
DNA: TGCAGTGCTAGAGATCGCGCAGATACCAATTCACCCCTCCACTTT
D: .
length: 15
V: TRBV20-1
J: TRBJ1-6
size: few

CDR3: CASSARTGEHSPLHF
DNA: TGTGCCAGCAGTGCCAGGACAGGGGAGCATTCACCCCTCCACTTT
D: TRBD1
length: 15
V: TRBV2
J: TRBJ1-6
size: .

CDR3: CASSESMNTEAFF
DNA: TGTGCCAGCAGCGAGTCTATGAACACTGAAGCTTTCTTT
D: .
length: 13
V: TRBV9
J: TRBJ1-1
size: .

CDR3: CASSPRTGDSVDYGYTF
DNA: TGTGCCAGCAGCCCAAGGACAGGGGATTCGGTCGACTATGGCTACACCTTC
D: TRBD1
length: 17
V: TRBV7-9
J: TRBJ1-2
size: .

CDR3: CASSLELAFDTQYF
DNA: TGTGCCAGCAGCTTAGAACTAGCTTTTGATACGCAGTATTTT
D: .
length: 14
V: TRBV7-3
J: TRBJ2-3
size: .

CDR3: CATSRTGRWREWGETQYF
DNA: TGTGCCACCAGCAGAACCGGGCGGTGGCGGGAGTGGGGAGAGACCCAGTACTTC
D: TRBD2
length: 18
V: TRBV15
J: TRBJ2-5
size: once

CDR3: CASSLGGMMTQYF
DNA: TGTGCCAGCAGCTTGGGGGGGATGATGACCCAGTACTTC
D: .
length: 13
V: TRBV5-8
J: TRBJ2-5
size: many

CDR3: CASSPGPSNSPLHF
DNA: TGTGCCAGCTCACCAGGACCGAGTAATTCACCCCTCCACTTT
D: .
length: 14
V: TRBV18
J: TRBJ1-6
size: many

CDR3: CASSPPGQGATYSGNTIYF
DNA: TGTGCCAGCAGCCCTCCGGGACAGGGGGCAACCTACTCTGGAAACACCATATATTTT
D: TRBD1
length: 19
V: TRBV7-9
J: TRBJ1-3
size: .

CDR3: CASSYMPGVNYGYTF
DNA: TGTGCCAGCAGTTACATGCCAGGGGTGAACTATGGCTACACCTTC
D: .
length: 15
V: TRBV2
J: TRBJ1-2
size: .

CDR3: CASSQGSAGLETQYF
DNA: TGTGCCAGCAGCCAAGGTTCAGCGGGGTTAGAGACCCAGTACTTC
D: TRBD2
length: 15
V: TRBV3-1
J: TRBJ2-5
size: many

CDR3: CASRGLAGATAMVYEQFF
DNA: TGTGCCAGCAGGGGACTAGCGGGGGCAACAGCAATGGTATATGAGCAGTTCTTC
D: TRBD2
length: 18
V: TRBV6-2/TRBV6-3
J: TRBJ2-1
size: many

CDR3: CASSLGVLGNSPLHF
DNA: TGTGCCAGCAGCCTAGGGGTCTTGGGTAATTCACCCCTCCACTTT
D: .
length: 15
V: TRBV4-2
J: TRBJ1-6
size: many

CDR3: CASSGTGIPPLHF
DNA: TGCGCCAGCAGCGGTACAGGGATCCCACCCCTCCACTTT
D: .
length: 13
V: TRBV7-9
J: TRBJ1-6
size: .

CDR3: CARSEVASSPLHF
DNA: TGTGCCAGGAGTGAAGTAGCAAGTTCACCCCTCCACTTT
D: .
length: 13
V: TRBV2
J: TRBJ1-6
size: .

CDR3: CASSLASQGYGYTF
DNA: TGTGCCAGCAGCTTAGCTTCCCAGGGCTATGGCTACACCTTC
D: .
length: 14
V: TRBV7-2
J: TRBJ1-2
size: .

CDR3: CSARGRTSGSGWETQYF
DNA: TGCAGTGCTAGAGGCAGGACTAGCGGGAGCGGTTGGGAGACCCAGTACTTC
D: TRBD2
length: 17
V: TRBV20-1
J: TRBJ2-5
size: .